The sequence of this T cell receptor beta chain was determined in a study of blood T cell repertoires in COVID-19. As for the study in general: The United States, Italy and Spain were the sources of the acute and convalescent COVID-19 samples. Sample material is recorded as cDNA or gDNA derived from T cells, B-cell-depleted T cells, or PBMCs.

One Seattle source followed patients from active infection through their disease course. In the authors' workflow: Quantification of nucleated cells was approximated via reference gene primer amplification. Clones were sequenced by immunoSEQ multiplex PCR, and TCRdb holds only the in-frame ones, with some missing. V and J calls and clone size follow that table, whereas D and trimming were derived from the DNA. The data show about 210,000 clones, 82% seen once. CDR1 is SNHLY, CDR2 FYNNEI, per germline. The CDR3 has 14 residues. Trimming cost V 5 bases and J 0 bases, with 8 bases left between them. Material: peripheral blood. The chain employs TRBV2 and TRBJ1-5; possibly TRBD1 for D (6 bases). The receptor was isolated from a woman in her sixties or seventies with COVID-19, enrolled during active disease. The CDR3 protein is CASSRTVSNQPQHF. DNA of the CDR3: TGTGCCAGCAGTCGGACAGTTAGCAATCAGCCCCAGCATTTT.